This T cell receptor (beta chain) was observed in a study of naive and memory T cell subsets. Study results and caveats: Delayed type IV hypersensitivity infiltration was taken to explain higher tuberculin-site TCR counts.

This clonotype is termed medium-sized. Its antigen is not known. The treatment denotes: skin biopsy from PPD injection site in Mantoux-positive individual. The library had UMIs added by 3' ligation of an oligonucleotide to TCR cDNA. Tuberculin skin test biopsies were taken where PPD was injected in Mantoux-positive people. Input was about 1 to 1,100 ng of DNase-treated total RNA without cell sorting. Germline CDR1 reads SGHTA; CDR2 reads FQGNSA. Germline trimming cut 6 bases from V and 2 bases from J; bases unmatched to any gene: 3. The CDR3 covers 15 residues. Amplification of ligated cDNA took four PCR rounds with SP2 and nested alpha and beta constant primers. Blood and skin TCR RNA was reverse transcribed with alpha and beta constant primers. MiXCR was run by TCRdb on the UMI-ligation and nested PCR reads, yielding one entry per CDR3 protein. Of over 13,000 distinct CDR3 sequences listed, roughly 5% are singletons.

This clonotype was obtained from an adult in good health. This chain uses TRBV7-2 with TRBJ2-6, with TRBD2 identical over 8 bases. This specimen was skin, taken from a tuberculin skin test site. CDR3 amino acids: CASSSGGAGANVLTF. In DNA form, the CDR3 reads TGTGCCAGCAGTTCCGGGGGGGCTGGGGCCAACGTCCTGACTTTC.